Sequencing of this TCR beta chain was carried out in a study of T cell responses to AZD1222 COVID-19 vaccine. Study at large: Pooling covered second doses at about 4 or about 12 weeks. General study findings and limits: Donors, mostly white British, included more females; clonal diversity was possibly underestimated.

Concerning this clone itself: Antigen specificity is unknown.

The method was immunoSEQ multiplex PCR; TCRdb's version includes in-frame clones alone and lacks a portion of them. The table has 150,000 to 200,000 clones, around nine tenths seen once. Germline V lookup: CDR1 SGHRS, CDR2 YFSETQ. The CDR3 contains 16 residues. The V gene end was trimmed by 1 base and the J gene end by 6 bases; junction bases not matched to a gene: 7. The source is an adult in good health. The input for sequencing was peripheral blood, taken on day 0 of AZD1222 vaccination. V is TRBV5-1 and J is TRBJ1-6, with TRBD1 matching over 7 bases. CDR3 loop: CASSLKGGVPNSPLHF. CDR3 sequence (DNA): TGCGCCAGCAGCTTGAAAGGGGGCGTACCTAATTCACCCCTCCACTTT. The entire variable domain, with the rest obtained from reference TRBV5-1 and TRBJ1-6, is as follows: KAGVTQTPRYLIKTRGQQVTLSCSPISGHRSVSWYQQTPGQGLQFLFEYFSETQRNKGNFPGRFSGRQFSNSRSEMNVSTLELGDSALYLCASSLKGGVPNSPLHFGNGTRLTVT.